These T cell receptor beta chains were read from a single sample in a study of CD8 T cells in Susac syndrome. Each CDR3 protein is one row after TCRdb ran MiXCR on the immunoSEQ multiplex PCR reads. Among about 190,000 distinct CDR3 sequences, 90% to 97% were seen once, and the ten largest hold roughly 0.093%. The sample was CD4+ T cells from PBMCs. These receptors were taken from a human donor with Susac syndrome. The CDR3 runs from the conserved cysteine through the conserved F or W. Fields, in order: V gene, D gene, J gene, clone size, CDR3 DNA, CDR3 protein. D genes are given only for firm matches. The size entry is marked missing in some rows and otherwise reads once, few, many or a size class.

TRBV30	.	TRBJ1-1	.	TGTGCCTGGAGTGTATTGGCAGCCCCAGCCACTGAAGCTTTCTTT	CAWSVLAAPATEAFF
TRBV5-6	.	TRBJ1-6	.	TGTGCCAGCAGGCGGGGACCCCGAGCCGGATTAGGCAATTCACCCCTCCACTTT	CASRRGPRAGLGNSPLHF
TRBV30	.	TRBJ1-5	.	TGTGCCTGGAGTGTACAGGGCAGGCATCAGCCCCAGCATTTT	CAWSVQGRHQPQHF
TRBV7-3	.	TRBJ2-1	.	TGTGCCAGCAGCGACTCACTTGGGACGCCGGAGGGATATGAGCAGTTCTTC	CASSDSLGTPEGYEQFF
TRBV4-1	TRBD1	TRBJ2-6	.	TGCGCCAGCAGCCAAGATCGGGGACAGGGAGTCTCTGGGGCCAACGTCCTGACTTTC	CASSQDRGQGVSGANVLTF
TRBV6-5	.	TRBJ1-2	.	TGTGCCAGCACCCCGATTGGGGGGGGCTACACCTTC	CASTPIGGGYTF
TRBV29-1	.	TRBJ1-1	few	TGCAGCGTTGGGACGGGGAACACTGAAGCTTTCTTT	CSVGTGNTEAFF
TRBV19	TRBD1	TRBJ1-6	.	TGTGCCAGTAGTACTGACAGGGGAGGGTCACCCCTCCACTTT	CASSTDRGGSPLHF
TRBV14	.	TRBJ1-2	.	TGTGCCAGCAGCCAAGAACCCTACAATGGCTACACCTTC	CASSQEPYNGYTF
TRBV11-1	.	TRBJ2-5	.	TGTGCCAGCAGCTTAGTACTCCACAGCGGGCAAGAGACCCAGTACTTC	CASSLVLHSGQETQYF
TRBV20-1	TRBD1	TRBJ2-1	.	TGCAGTGCTAACCCCGGGACAGGGCCTCCCTACAATGAGCAGTTCTTC	CSANPGTGPPYNEQFF
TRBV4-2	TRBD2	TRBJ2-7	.	TGTGCCAGCAGCCAGCCCCCAGGGACTAGCGGCTCCTACGAGCAGTACTTC	CASSQPPGTSGSYEQYF
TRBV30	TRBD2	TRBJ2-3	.	TGTGCCTGGAGTGTGAATAGCGGGGGGGCTACATATTTT	CAWSVNSGGATYF
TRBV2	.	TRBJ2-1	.	TGTGCCAGCAGTTACCAGACGGGCGAGCAGTTCTTC	CASSYQTGEQFF
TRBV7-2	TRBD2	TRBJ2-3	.	TGTGCCAGCAGCTTAACCGGGACTAGCGACACAGATACGCAGTATTTT	CASSLTGTSDTDTQYF
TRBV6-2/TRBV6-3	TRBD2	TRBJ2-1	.	TGTGCCAGCCAGTACTTAGCCGGACTAGCGGGGGGCTCCTACAATGAGCAGTTCTTC	CASQYLAGLAGGSYNEQFF
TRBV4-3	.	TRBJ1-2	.	TGCGCCAGCAGCCACCCGGGTTCACATAGATCAGGCTACACCTTC	CASSHPGSHRSGYTF
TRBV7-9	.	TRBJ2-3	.	TGTGCCAGCAGACCGACTAGCACAGATACGCAGTATTTT	CASRPTSTDTQYF
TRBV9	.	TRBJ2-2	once	TGTGCCAGCAGCGTAGTTTCGGAGGACACCGGGGAGCTGTTTTTT	CASSVVSEDTGELFF
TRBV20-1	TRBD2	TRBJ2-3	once	TGCAGTGCTCCTCGGGGCGGGCGGGGGGTTGTAGATACGCAGTATTTT	CSAPRGGRGVVDTQYF
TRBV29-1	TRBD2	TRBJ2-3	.	TGCAGCATCGAAGGACTAGCGGGGATGACAGATACGCAGTATTTT	CSIEGLAGMTDTQYF
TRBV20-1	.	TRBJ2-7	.	TGCAGTGCTAGAGTGACCTCCTACGAGCAGTACTTC	CSARVTSYEQYF
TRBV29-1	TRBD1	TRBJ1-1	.	TGCAGCGTCTCACCGGGGACAGGGGGGTCAACGGTAACTTTCTTT	CSVSPGTGGSTVTFF
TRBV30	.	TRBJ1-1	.	TGTGCCTGGACCTCCCGAGTGAACACTGAAGCTTTCTTT	CAWTSRVNTEAFF
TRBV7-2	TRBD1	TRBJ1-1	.	TGTGCCAGCAAACTCGACAGGGCGGAGAACACTGAAGCTTTCTTT	CASKLDRAENTEAFF
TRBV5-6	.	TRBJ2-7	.	TGTGCCAGCAGCTTGTCAGTGTACGAGCAGTACTTC	CASSLSVYEQYF
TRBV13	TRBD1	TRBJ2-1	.	TGTGCCAGCAGCTTAGGACAGGGGCTCACCTACAATGAGCAGTTCTTC	CASSLGQGLTYNEQFF
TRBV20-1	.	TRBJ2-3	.	TGCAGTGCTGCGGGACGCGGGGTGAGCACAGATACGCAGTATTTT	CSAAGRGVSTDTQYF
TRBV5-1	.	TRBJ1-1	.	TGCGCCAGCAGCTTGGCTCCAGGATTGGAAACTGAAGCTTTCTTT	CASSLAPGLETEAFF
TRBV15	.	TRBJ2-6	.	TGTGCCACCAGCAGAGATTTTGCGGTCTCTGGGGCCAACGTCCTGACTTTC	CATSRDFAVSGANVLTF
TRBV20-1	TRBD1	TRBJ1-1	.	TGCAGTGCTAGGGAGGGACAGCACACTGAAGCTTTCTTT	CSAREGQHTEAFF
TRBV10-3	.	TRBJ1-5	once	TGTGCCATCAGTGAGTCGTTGGCGCCCCAGCATTTT	CAISESLAPQHF
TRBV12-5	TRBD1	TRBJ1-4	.	TGTGCTAGTGGTCCCGGGACAGGGAATGAAAAACTGTTTTTT	CASGPGTGNEKLFF
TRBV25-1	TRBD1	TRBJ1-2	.	TGTGCCAGCTATCATGGAAGGGGGCGCATGTACTATGGCTACACCTTC	CASYHGRGRMYYGYTF
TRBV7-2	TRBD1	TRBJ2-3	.	TGTGCCAGCAGCCGACGACAGGGGTTCACAGATACGCAGTATTTT	CASSRRQGFTDTQYF
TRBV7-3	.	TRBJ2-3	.	TGTGCCAGCAGCTTCGGCAGGCAGTATTTT	CASSFGRQYF
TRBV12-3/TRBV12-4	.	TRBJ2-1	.	TGTGCCAGCAGTCAAGTCAGTGAGCAGTTCTTC	CASSQVSEQFF
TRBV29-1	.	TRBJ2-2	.	TGCAGCGTTGATCCAGGGTGGACCGGGGAGCTGTTTTTT	CSVDPGWTGELFF
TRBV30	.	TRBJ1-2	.	TGTGCCACTATACCGGACGGATCGTCTAACTATGGCTACACCTTC	CATIPDGSSNYGYTF
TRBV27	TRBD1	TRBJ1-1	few	TGTGCCAGCAGTTTTCGGACAGGGGTGGCTGAAGCTTTCTTT	CASSFRTGVAEAFF
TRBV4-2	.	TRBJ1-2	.	TGTGCCAGCAGCCAAGTTTGGGGTGGCACGTCGGGATATGGCTACACCTTC	CASSQVWGGTSGYGYTF
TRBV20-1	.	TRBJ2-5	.	TGCAGTGCTAGTGCAGGGGACTTGGTGACCCAGTACTTC	CSASAGDLVTQYF
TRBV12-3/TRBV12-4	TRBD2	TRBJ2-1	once	TGTGCCAGCAGTCCCCGGACTAGCGACCCTGAGCAGTTCTTC	CASSPRTSDPEQFF
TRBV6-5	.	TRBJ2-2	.	TGTGCCAGCAGTTACGAGGTGACCGGGGAGCTGTTTTTT	CASSYEVTGELFF
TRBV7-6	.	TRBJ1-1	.	TGTGCCAGCATTTATACACGGAACACTGAAGCTTTCTTT	CASIYTRNTEAFF
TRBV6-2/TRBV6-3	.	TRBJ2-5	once	TGTGCCAGCAGTTACGGGGGGCCGGTGGTAGTACCAGAGACCCAGTACTTC	CASSYGGPVVVPETQYF
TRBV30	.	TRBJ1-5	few	TGTGCCTGGAGTGTCGGAAGGAGCAATCAGCCCCAGCATTTT	CAWSVGRSNQPQHF
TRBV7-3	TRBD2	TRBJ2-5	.	TGTGCCAGCAGCTCGACTAGCAGCTCCATGGAGACCCAGTACTTC	CASSSTSSSMETQYF
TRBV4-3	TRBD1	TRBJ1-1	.	TGCGCCAGCAGCCAGGCGACAGGGGTCACTGAAGCTTTCTTT	CASSQATGVTEAFF
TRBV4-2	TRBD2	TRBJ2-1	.	TGTGCCAGCAGCCAAGTAGGCCAGCGGGGGGGCAATGAGCAGTTCTTC	CASSQVGQRGGNEQFF
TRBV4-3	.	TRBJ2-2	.	TGCGCCAGCAGCCAAGCCCTCTCGAACACCGGGGAGCTGTTTTTT	CASSQALSNTGELFF
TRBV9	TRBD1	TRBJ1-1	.	TGTGCCAGCAGCTCCAGGGGGCAGGGGGTCACTGAAGCTTTCTTT	CASSSRGQGVTEAFF
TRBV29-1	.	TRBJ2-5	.	TGCAGCGTTGAAGATCAAGGAGGGAGGGGGGAGACCCAGTACTTC	CSVEDQGGRGETQYF